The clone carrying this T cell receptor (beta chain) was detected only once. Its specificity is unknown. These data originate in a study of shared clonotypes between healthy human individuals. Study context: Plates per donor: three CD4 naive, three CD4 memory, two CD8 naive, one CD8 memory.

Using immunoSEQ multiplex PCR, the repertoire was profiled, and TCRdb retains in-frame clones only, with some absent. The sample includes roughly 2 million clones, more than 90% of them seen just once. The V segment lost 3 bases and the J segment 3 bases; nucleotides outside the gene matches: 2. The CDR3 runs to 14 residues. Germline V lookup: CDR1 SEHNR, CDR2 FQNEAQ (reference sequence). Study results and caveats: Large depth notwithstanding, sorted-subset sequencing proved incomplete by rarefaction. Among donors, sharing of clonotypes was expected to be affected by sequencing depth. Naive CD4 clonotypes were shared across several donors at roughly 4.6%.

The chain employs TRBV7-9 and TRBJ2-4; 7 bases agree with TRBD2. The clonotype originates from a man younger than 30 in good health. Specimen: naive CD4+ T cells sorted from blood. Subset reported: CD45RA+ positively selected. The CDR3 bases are TGTGCCAGCAGCTTCGGGGGGAGCAAAAACATTCAGTACTTC. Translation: CASSFGGSKNIQYF.